A single sample gave rise to the 22 T cell receptor beta chains below, sequenced in a study of cytomegalovirus exposure and HLA in healthy donors. The data were produced by immunoSEQ multiplex PCR, yet TCRdb's version contains in-frame clones alone and is incomplete. The data contain more than 80,000 clones, 88% of them singletons. Sequenced: PBMCs. The origin of the receptors is a woman aged 18-29 years in good health and CMV-seropositive.

The rearrangement links TRBV7-9 to TRBJ2-7; D might be TRBD1 (6 bases). CDR1 and CDR2 (germline): SEHNR, FQNEAQ (reference sequence). The V end was cut by 4 bases, the J end by 1 base, with 14 bases between. This CDR3 contains 15 residues. DNA of the CDR3: TGTGCCAGCAGCTCAAAGTGGCAGGGGTCCTACGAGCAGTACTTC. It is translated as CASSSKWQGSYEQYF.

This clone was seen a few times. This rearrangement joins TRBV18 to TRBJ1-2; TRBD1 aligns across 8 bases. Germline V CDR1 and CDR2: KGHSH, LQKENI. The V segment lost 5 bases and the J segment 3 bases; nucleotides outside the gene matches: 2. The CDR3 extends over 13 amino acids. The CDR3 bases are TGTGCCAGCTCAAAGGGACAGGACTATGGCTACACCTTC. Its translation: CASSKGQDYGYTF.

This CDR3 is CASSRDRVSQPQHF. DNA of the CDR3: TGTGCCAGCAGCAGGGACAGGGTGAGTCAGCCCCAGCATTTT. V usage is TRBV9 and J usage is TRBJ1-5, with 9 bases that match TRBD1. Trimming took 4 bases from V and 6 from J; bases not matched to a gene: 5. Germline values: CDR1 SGDLS, CDR2 YYNGEE. The CDR3 spans 14 residues. The variable domain in full, completed from reference TRBV9 and TRBJ1-5, reads DSGVTQTPKHLITATGQRVTLRCSPRSGDLSVYWYQQSLDQGLQFLIQYYNGEERAKGNILERFSAQQFPDLHSELNLSSLELGDSALYFCASSRDRVSQPQHFGDGTRLSIL.

The rearrangement joins TRBV7-2 to TRBJ2-5, with TRBD2 identical over 11 bases. Germline V lookup: CDR1 SGHTA, CDR2 FQGNSA. V shed 6 bases and J 5 bases; nucleotides not matched to a gene: 8. The CDR3 covers 15 residues. The CDR3 DNA follows: TGTGCCAGCAGTGTTAGCGGGGGGGTCCCGGAGACCCAGTACTTC. Its protein product is CASSVSGGVPETQYF.

This chain uses TRBV5-6 with TRBJ1-3; a weak D match, TRBD1 (6 bases). CDR1 SGHDT and CDR2 YYEEEE come from the germline V gene. V shed 2 bases and J shed 1 base, with 16 bases lying between them. The length of the CDR3 is 17 residues. The CDR3 DNA is TGTGCCAGCAGCTTCAAGGGCAGGGGAGAATCTGGAAACACCATATATTTT. It codes for CASSFKGRGESGNTIYF.

The chain recombines TRBV18 with TRBJ1-4, with D maybe TRBD1 (5 bases). The CDR3 covers 15 residues. CDR1 is KGHSH, CDR2 LQKENI, per germline. The ends were cut back, 5 bases at V and 5 bases at J, with 15 bases in the middle. The DNA of the CDR3 is TGTGCCAGCTCAGCCCGGTGGGGCCAAAATGAAAAACTGTTTTTT. The encoded protein is CASSARWGQNEKLFF.

The gene calls are TRBV7-9 and TRBJ2-5; 8 bases fit TRBD2. The germline CDR1 and CDR2 sequences are SEHNR and FQNEAQ (reference sequence). V gave up 4 bases and J gave up 7 bases; unmatched junction bases: 5. This CDR3 has 13 residues. The CDR3 loop reads CASSSPGGGTQYF. The DNA of the CDR3 is TGTGCCAGCAGCTCTCCCGGGGGGGGGACCCAGTACTTC. Filled out from reference TRBV7-9 and TRBJ2-5, the complete variable domain reads DTGVSQNPRHKITKRGQNVTFRCDPISEHNRLYWYRQTLGQGPEFLTYFQNEAQLEKSRLLSDRFSAERPKGSFSTLEIQRTEQGDSAMYLCASSSPGGGTQYFGPGTRLLVL.

This clone was recorded a few times. This chain joins TRBV6-4 and TRBJ2-2; possible D gene TRBD1, 6 bases. The CDR3 consists of 14 residues. CDR1 is MRHNA, CDR2 SNTAGT, per germline. The V end lost 3 bases, the J end lost 3 bases, and 8 bases lay between the germline ends. DNA of the CDR3: TGTGCCAGCAGTGAGGGGGCGGACACCGGGGAGCTGTTTTTT. Translated, it gives CASSEGADTGELFF.

V and J are TRBV6-4 and TRBJ1-2; TRBD1 agrees at 8 bases. V was pared by 0 bases and J by 3 bases, with 9 bases of the junction left unmatched. The CDR3 loop spans 17 amino acids. Germline V lookup: CDR1 MRHNA, CDR2 SNTAGT. The CDR3 nucleotides are TGTGCCAGCAGTGACTCTGTATCCAGGGGGCGCGACTATGGCTACACCTTC. The encoded protein is CASSDSVSRGRDYGYTF.

This chain joins TRBV4-3 and TRBJ1-1; the match to TRBD1 covers 8 bases. The germline V gene has CDR1 LGHNA and CDR2 YSLEER. V trimming: 3 bases; J trimming: 1 base; junction bases outside the gene matches: 10. The CDR3 covers 17 residues. The CDR3 here is CASSHAPGQGWNTEAFF. The CDR3 DNA reads as TGCGCCAGCAGCCACGCCCCCGGACAGGGCTGGAACACTGAAGCTTTCTTT.

V and J are TRBV19 and TRBJ1-2; tentatively, D is TRBD1 (5 bases). Germline V gene sequence: CDR1 LNHDA, CDR2 SQIVND (reference sequence). This CDR3 is built from 16 residues. V lost 5 bases and J lost 1, with 17 bases in between. The CDR3 here is CASSSPWTTSNYGYTF. Here the CDR3 DNA reads TGTGCCAGTAGTTCCCCTTGGACAACGAGTAACTATGGCTACACCTTC. Full variable domain (remainder filled in from reference TRBV19 and TRBJ1-2): DGGITQSPKYLFRKEGQNVTLSCEQNLNHDAMYWYRQDPGQGLRLIYYSQIVNDFQKGDIAEGYSVSREKKESFPLTVTSAQKNPTAFYLCASSSPWTTSNYGYTFGSGTRLTVV.

The chain uses TRBV6-1 and TRBJ2-1; TRBD2 agrees at 9 bases. V dropped 6 bases and J dropped 5; count of bases not matched to a gene: 8. Per germline, CDR1 MNHNS and CDR2 SASEGT. The CDR3 loop spans 15 amino acids. CDR3 loop: CASREWGGGDNEQFF. For the CDR3, the DNA is TGTGCCAGCAGGGAGTGGGGCGGGGGGGACAATGAGCAGTTCTTC.

The chain uses TRBV6-4 and TRBJ2-1; maybe TRBD2 (5 bases). Germline V gives CDR1 MRHNA, CDR2 SNTAGT. This CDR3 is built from 13 residues. V was pared by 5 bases and J by 4 bases, with 9 bases between. The CDR3 region has the DNA TGTGCCAGCAGTACCGGGGTTTACAATGAGCAGTTCTTC. It codes for CASSTGVYNEQFF.

This clone has a single count. The chain has TRBV11-2 and TRBJ1-4; D perhaps matches TRBD1 (6 bases). Germline CDR1 and CDR2: SGHAT and FQNNGV. V lost 7 bases and J 5 bases, leaving 14 bases between the germline ends. The CDR3 loop spans 14 amino acids. The chain's CDR3 is CASTRPGANEKLFF. Here the CDR3 DNA reads TGTGCCAGCACCAGGCCAGGGGCAAATGAAAAACTGTTTTTT. Based on the CDR3 plus reference TRBV11-2 and TRBJ1-4, the full variable domain is EAGVAQSPRYKIIEKRQSVAFWCNPISGHATLYWYQQILGQGPKLLIQFQNNGVVDDSQLPKDRFSAERLKGVDSTLKIQPAKLEDSAVYLCASTRPGANEKLFFGSGTQLSVL.

The chain combines TRBV7-8 with TRBJ2-3; D not certain. The length of the CDR3 is 11 residues. Trimming took 5 bases from V and 3 from J, leaving 3 bases between them. Germline CDR1 is SGHVS and CDR2 is FQNEAQ. The DNA for the CDR3 is TGTGCCAGCAGCCAGACAGATACGCAGTATTTT. Translating it yields CASSQTDTQYF.

The V and J genes are TRBV6-1 and TRBJ2-3; TRBD2 aligns across 11 bases. The V segment lost 0 bases and the J segment 4 bases; nucleotides outside the gene matches: 3. This CDR3 spans 16 amino acids. Germline-derived CDR1 and CDR2 are MNHNS and SASEGT. CDR3 sequence reads: CASSEASGGAPDTQYF. CDR3 bases: TGTGCCAGCAGTGAAGCTAGCGGGGGGGCCCCAGATACGCAGTATTTT.

The chain is built from TRBV4-1 and TRBJ1-5; D unresolved. CDR3 length: 16 residues. V was trimmed by 1 base and J by 0 bases, leaving 10 bases between them. The germline V gene encodes CDR1 MGHRA and CDR2 YSYEKL. CDR3 amino acids: CASSQAGGYSNQPQHF. CDR3 sequence (DNA): TGCGCCAGCAGCCAAGCAGGAGGCTATAGCAATCAGCCCCAGCATTTT.

The V and J genes are TRBV6-1 and TRBJ1-3, with D unclear. The CDR3 runs 14 residues. Trimming removed 4 bases from V and 0 bases from J, with 7 bases in between. CDR1 MNHNS and CDR2 SASEGT come from the germline V gene. CDR3 sequence reads: CASSATPSGNTIYF. CDR3 nucleotides: TGTGCCAGCAGTGCGACACCCTCTGGAAACACCATATATTTT.

This clone was observed once. The chain carries TRBV28 and TRBJ2-7; possible D gene TRBD2, 6 bases. Germline V lookup: CDR1 MDHEN, CDR2 SYDVKM. With 6 bases removed from V and 3 bases from J, the gap between germline ends came to 18 bases. The CDR3 has 15 residues. CDR3 loop: CASSPPGLGGYEQYF. Written as DNA, the CDR3 is TGTGCCAGCAGCCCTCCGGGACTGGGGGGCTACGAGCAGTACTTC. Filled out from reference TRBV28 and TRBJ2-7, the complete variable domain reads DVKVTQSSRYLVKRTGEKVFLECVQDMDHENMFWYRQDPGLGLRLIYFSYDVKMKEKGDIPEGYSVSREKKERFSLILESASTNQTSMYLCASSPPGLGGYEQYFGPGTRLTVT.

The chain uses TRBV28 and TRBJ2-3; 8 bases fit TRBD1. After removal of 6 bases from V and 3 bases from J, the junction contained 8 bases not matched to a gene. The CDR3 loop spans 15 amino acids. CDR1 and CDR2 (germline): MDHEN, SYDVKM. The chain's CDR3 is CASRPRTGRTDTQYF. The DNA of the CDR3 is TGTGCCAGCAGACCCAGGACAGGGAGGACAGATACGCAGTATTTT. Using reference TRBV28 and TRBJ2-3 for the parts outside the CDR3, the full variable domain is DVKVTQSSRYLVKRTGEKVFLECVQDMDHENMFWYRQDPGLGLRLIYFSYDVKMKEKGDIPEGYSVSREKKERFSLILESASTNQTSMYLCASRPRTGRTDTQYFGPGTRLTVL.

This clone was recorded only once. This chain uses TRBV15 with TRBJ1-5, with 7 bases matching TRBD1. V dropped 5 bases and J dropped 6; count of bases not matched to a gene: 1. Germline lookup yields CDR1 LNHNV and CDR2 YYDKDF (reference sequence). The CDR3 extends over 12 amino acids. The CDR3 nucleotides read TGTGCCACCAGCCAGGGGGTTCAGCCCCAGCATTTT. Translated, it gives CATSQGVQPQHF.

The V and J genes are TRBV11-3 and TRBJ2-7; 8 positions match TRBD2. Germline loops: CDR1 SGHNT, CDR2 YENEEA. Unmatched junction bases numbered 7, after V lost 5 bases and J lost 4 bases. The CDR3 covers 14 residues. CDR3 nucleotide sequence: TGTGCCAGCAGCCCGGGACTAGGAGTATACGAGCAGTACTTC. This codes for CASSPGLGVYEQYF.